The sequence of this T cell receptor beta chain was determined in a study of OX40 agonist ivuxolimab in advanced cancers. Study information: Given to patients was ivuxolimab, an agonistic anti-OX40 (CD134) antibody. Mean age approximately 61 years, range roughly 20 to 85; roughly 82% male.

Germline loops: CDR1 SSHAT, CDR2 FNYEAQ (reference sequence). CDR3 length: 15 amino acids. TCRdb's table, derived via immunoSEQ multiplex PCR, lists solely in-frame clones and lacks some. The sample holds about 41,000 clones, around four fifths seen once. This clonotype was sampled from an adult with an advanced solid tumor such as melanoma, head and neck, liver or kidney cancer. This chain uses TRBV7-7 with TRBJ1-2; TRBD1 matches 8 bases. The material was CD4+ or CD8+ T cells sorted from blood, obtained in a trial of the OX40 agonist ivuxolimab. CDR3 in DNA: TGTGCTAATCACGGACAGGGCGCATCGAACTATGGCTACACCTTC. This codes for CANHGQGASNYGYTF.